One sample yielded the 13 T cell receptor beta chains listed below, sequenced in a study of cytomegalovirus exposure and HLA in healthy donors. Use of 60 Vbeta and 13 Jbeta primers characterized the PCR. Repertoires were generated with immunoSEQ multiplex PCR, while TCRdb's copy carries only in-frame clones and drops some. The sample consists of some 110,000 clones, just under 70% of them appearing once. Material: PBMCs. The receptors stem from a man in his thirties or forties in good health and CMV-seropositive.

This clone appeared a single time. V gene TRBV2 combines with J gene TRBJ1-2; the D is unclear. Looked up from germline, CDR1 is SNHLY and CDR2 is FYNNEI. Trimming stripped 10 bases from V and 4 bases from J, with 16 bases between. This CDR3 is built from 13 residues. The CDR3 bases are TGTGCCATTCCTCGGTTGAGGGCCTATGGCTACACCTTC. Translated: CAIPRLRAYGYTF.

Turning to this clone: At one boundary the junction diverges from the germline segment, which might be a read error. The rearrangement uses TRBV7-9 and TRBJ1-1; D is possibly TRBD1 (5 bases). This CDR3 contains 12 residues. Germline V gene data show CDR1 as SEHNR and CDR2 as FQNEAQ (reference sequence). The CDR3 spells CSSSGEGAEAFF. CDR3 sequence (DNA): TGTTCCAGCAGCGGGGAAGGGGCTGAAGCTTTCTTT.

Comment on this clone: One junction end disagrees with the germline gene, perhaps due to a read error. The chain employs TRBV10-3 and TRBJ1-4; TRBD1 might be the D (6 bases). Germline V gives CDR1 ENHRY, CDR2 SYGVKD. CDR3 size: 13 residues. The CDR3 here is CAISESGREGVIF. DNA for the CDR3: TGTGCCATCAGTGAGTCCGGTAGGGAGGGGGTCATTTTT.

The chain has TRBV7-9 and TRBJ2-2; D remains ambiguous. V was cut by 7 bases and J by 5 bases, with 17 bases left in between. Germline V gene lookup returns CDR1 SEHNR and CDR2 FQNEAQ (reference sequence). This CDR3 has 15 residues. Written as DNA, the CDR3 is TGTGCCAGCAACTATGGCTCAAGGCGGACCGGGGAGCTGTTTTTT. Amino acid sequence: CASNYGSRRTGELFF. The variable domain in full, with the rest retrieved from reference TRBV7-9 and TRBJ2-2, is DTGVSQNPRHKITKRGQNVTFRCDPISEHNRLYWYRQTLGQGPEFLTYFQNEAQLEKSRLLSDRFSAERPKGSFSTLEIQRTEQGDSAMYLCASNYGSRRTGELFFGEGSRLTVL.

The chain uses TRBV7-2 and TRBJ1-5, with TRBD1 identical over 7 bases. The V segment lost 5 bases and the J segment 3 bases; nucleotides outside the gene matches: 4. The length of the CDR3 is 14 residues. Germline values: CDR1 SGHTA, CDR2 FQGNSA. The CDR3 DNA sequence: TGTGCCAGCAGCCATGGGACAGCCAATCAGCCCCAGCATTTT. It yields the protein CASSHGTANQPQHF.

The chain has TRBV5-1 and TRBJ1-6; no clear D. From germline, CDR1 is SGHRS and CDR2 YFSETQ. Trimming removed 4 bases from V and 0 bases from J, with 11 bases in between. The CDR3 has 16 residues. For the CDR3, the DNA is TGCGCCAGCAGCCCGGGGAGGACCTCCTATAATTCACCCCTCCACTTT. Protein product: CASSPGRTSYNSPLHF.

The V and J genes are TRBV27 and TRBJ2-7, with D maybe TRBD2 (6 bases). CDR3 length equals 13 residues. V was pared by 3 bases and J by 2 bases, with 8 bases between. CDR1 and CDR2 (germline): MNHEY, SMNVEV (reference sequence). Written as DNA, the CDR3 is TGTGCCAGCAGTTTGGAGGGTACCTACGAGCAGTACTTC. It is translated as CASSLEGTYEQYF.

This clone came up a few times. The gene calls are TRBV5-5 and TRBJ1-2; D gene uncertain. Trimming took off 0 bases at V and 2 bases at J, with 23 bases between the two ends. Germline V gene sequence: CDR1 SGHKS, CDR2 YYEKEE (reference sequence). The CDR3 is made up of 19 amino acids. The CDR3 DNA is TGTGCCAGCAGCTTGGATAGTTCGGTGTTGGTGGAGAGAAACTATGGCTACACCTTC. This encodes CASSLDSSVLVERNYGYTF.

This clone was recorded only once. The CDR3 sequence is CASSSFSTGGYDGYTF. CDR3 nucleotide sequence: TGTGCCAGCTCATCCTTCTCCACGGGTGGATATGATGGCTACACCTTC. The chain combines TRBV18 with TRBJ1-2; D gene ambiguous. The germline V and J ends were trimmed by 5 bases and 6 bases, with 22 bases remaining between them. CDR1 KGHSH and CDR2 LQKENI come from the germline V gene. This CDR3 contains 16 residues.

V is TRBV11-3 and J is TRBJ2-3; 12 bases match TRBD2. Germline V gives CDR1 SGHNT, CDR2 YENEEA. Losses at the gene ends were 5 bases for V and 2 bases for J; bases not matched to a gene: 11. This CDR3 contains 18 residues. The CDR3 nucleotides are TGTGCCAGCAGCCGCGGACTAGCGGGACTCCAACCCACAGATACGCAGTATTTT. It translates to CASSRGLAGLQPTDTQYF.

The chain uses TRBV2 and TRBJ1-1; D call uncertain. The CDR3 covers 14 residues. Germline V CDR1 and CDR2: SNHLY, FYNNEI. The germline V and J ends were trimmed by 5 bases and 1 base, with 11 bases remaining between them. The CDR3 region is CASSSTYKNTEAFF. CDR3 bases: TGTGCCAGCAGTTCCACATACAAGAACACTGAAGCTTTCTTT.

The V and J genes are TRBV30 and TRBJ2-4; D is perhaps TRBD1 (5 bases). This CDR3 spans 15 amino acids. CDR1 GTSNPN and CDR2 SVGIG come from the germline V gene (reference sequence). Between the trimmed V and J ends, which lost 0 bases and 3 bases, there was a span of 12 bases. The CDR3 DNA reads TGTGCCTGGAGTGTATCCAGGGTGCTCAAAAACATTCAGTACTTC. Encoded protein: CAWSVSRVLKNIQYF.

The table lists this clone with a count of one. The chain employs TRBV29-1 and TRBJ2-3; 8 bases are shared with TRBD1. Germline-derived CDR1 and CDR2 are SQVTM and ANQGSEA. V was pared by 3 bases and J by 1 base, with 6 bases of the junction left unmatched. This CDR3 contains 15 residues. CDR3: CSVDPRQGRTDTQYF. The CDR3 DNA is TGCAGCGTTGATCCCCGACAGGGGCGCACAGATACGCAGTATTTT.